This T cell receptor beta chain is from a study of tumor-infiltrating lymphocytes in primary liver carcinoma (TCRdb year 2017). For the study in its entirety: Of the five patients, three men and two women aged 30 to 69 years, four had hepatocellular carcinoma and one had combined HCC and intrahepatic cholangiocarcinoma. Tumors of the five patients were stage T1-T3 N0M0 with maximum diameters of about 4.2 to 11 cm. Samples yielded roughly 3.65 to 7.5 million productive TCRbeta reads; read depth did not differ significantly between tissue types. The study combined TCRbeta repertoire sequencing, expression microarrays and whole-exome sequencing across five regions of each liver tumor, with adjacent normal tissue and blood. TCRbeta repertoire sequencing covered about 35 specimens from 5 patients: roughly 25 tumor regions, 5 adjacent noncancerous liver tissues and 5 peripheral blood samples. Agilent mRNA microarray profiling was performed on the 25 to 30 tumor region samples to relate TCRbeta repertoire diversity to the local molecular phenotype. High reproducibility was observed for the technical replicate repertoires, with mean shared-clone rates approximately 0.92 and correlation coefficients above 0.95.

General study outcomes and caveats: Only about 7-24% of top clones were present in all five regions of a tumor, suggesting spatial heterogeneity of tumor-infiltrating T cells. Only the TCR beta chain was sequenced, which likely underestimates true repertoire diversity because unpaired alpha chains were not captured. Because the samples were bulk and unsorted, CD4+ and CD8+ T cell repertoires could not be compared. With just four or five patients in the study, the authors point out that the findings should be validated in a larger study. The top 250 clones accounted for a significantly greater share of the repertoire in tumors than in blood (p = 0.039). Repertoire overlap was found to be higher between tumor regions (mean approximately 36%) than between tumor-adjacent (roughly 17%) or tumor-blood (about 15%) pairs, consistent with antigen-driven expansion.

Total RNA and DNA were co-extracted from around 18-30 mg of bulk tissue with the AllPrep DNA/RNA mini kit, without cell sorting. Roughly five patients with histopathologically diagnosed primary liver carcinoma underwent surgical resection in China between late 2015 and 2016. At the time of sampling, the patients were treatment-naive and had chronic HBV infection. Each tumor was sampled at five spatially separated regions: the superior, inferior, left-lateral and right-lateral poles and the tumor centre. More than 75% viable tumor cells were found by histology in every tumor sample. Pieces of fresh tumor and adjacent tissue were cut in half, with one half kept in RNAlater at -80 degrees C and the other half sent for histology. There are 14 amino acids in the CDR3, from cysteine to phenylalanine inclusive. The retained sequence is limited to the CDR3, 42 bases, with the frame set at the first base. CDR1 SGHAT and CDR2 FQNNGV were looked up in the germline V gene. After removal of 1 base from V and 12 bases from J, the junction retains 9 bases not matched to a gene.

TCRbeta-specific cDNA was reverse-transcribed from 500 to 550 ng total RNA using a constant-region primer and ProtoScript II reverse transcriptase. Three nested multiplex PCR rounds, following a slightly modified ARM-PCR procedure, were used to build the TCRbeta libraries. Each of the first two PCR rounds ran for approximately 10 cycles using multiplex TRBV1-TRBV30 forward primers together with a Cbeta reverse primer. Sample barcodes and Illumina adapters were added in a final 25-cycle PCR with Deep VentR polymerase. Before sequencing, amplicons between 200 and 500 bp were purified from gel using a QIAquick gel extraction kit. TCRbeta amplicons were sequenced on an Illumina HiSeq 2500 with 250-bp paired-end reads. Regarding the original processing steps: Reads were quality-trimmed with Trimmomatic v0.33, and paired reads were merged with FLASH v1.2.11 to recover full CDR3 sequences. V, D and J germline segments were assigned to the rearranged TCRbeta sequences using MiGEC v1.2.1b. Clonotype statistics, along with Shannon-Wiener diversity indices, were calculated using VDJtools v1.0.0. Except for diversity analysis, only each sample's 250 most abundant clonotypes were used in subsequent analyses to reduce sampling bias. TCRdb applied fastp at Q25 and MiXCR to the public reads, then kept only in-frame beta chains. Rows are unified per CDR3 protein, each entry keeping the most common DNA and genes. TCRdb's processing, not the authors' own work, is the source of the V and J calls. Across this sample there are roughly 30,000 distinct CDR3 sequences, with around 78% seen only once. The biggest ten clones account for over 30% of the sample.

This clonotype was detected once. The antigen this receptor binds is unknown. No much larger clone exists at a distance of one base, and base qualities are not known. A single read makes a weak case. Sequencing was done on a sample of liver tumor tissue from sampling region 5. According to the study, the label for this sample's cell subset or site signals: tumor region T5, tumor centre. The clonotype was recovered from a man in his forties with primary liver carcinoma and hepatitis B virus infection. Recombination linked TRBV11-2 to TRBJ2-7; TRBD1 lines up with 10 middle nucleotides. The CDR3 region reads CASSLVGTGVKRYF. The nucleotide sequence reads TGTGCCAGCAGCTTAGTAGGGACAGGGGTCAAGCGGTACTTC.